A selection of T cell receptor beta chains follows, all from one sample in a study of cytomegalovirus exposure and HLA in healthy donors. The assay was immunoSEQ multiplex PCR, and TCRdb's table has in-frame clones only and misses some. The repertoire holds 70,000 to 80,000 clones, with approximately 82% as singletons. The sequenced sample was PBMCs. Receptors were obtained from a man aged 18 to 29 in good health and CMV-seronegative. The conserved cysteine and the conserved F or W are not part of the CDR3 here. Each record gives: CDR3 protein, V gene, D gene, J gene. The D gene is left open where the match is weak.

CDR3aa: ASSITGTGTDTQY; v_gene: TRBV7-2; d_gene: TRBD1; j_gene: TRBJ2-3
CDR3aa: ASEKYSGRSDEQF; v_gene: TRBV27; d_gene: TRBD2; j_gene: TRBJ2-1
CDR3aa: ASSDSSEGELF; v_gene: TRBV6-4; d_gene: NA; j_gene: TRBJ2-2
CDR3aa: ASSGQGARNEKLF; v_gene: TRBV19; d_gene: TRBD1; j_gene: TRBJ1-4
CDR3aa: ASSAGRGTGEENIQY; v_gene: TRBV2; d_gene: TRBD1; j_gene: TRBJ2-4
CDR3aa: ASCPGLVAWETQY; v_gene: TRBV12-5; d_gene: TRBD2; j_gene: TRBJ2-5
CDR3aa: ASSVRNRALNTEAF; v_gene: TRBV27; d_gene: NA; j_gene: TRBJ1-1
CDR3aa: ASSFLAGTSTDTQY; v_gene: TRBV5-1; d_gene: TRBD2; j_gene: TRBJ2-3
CDR3aa: ASSYLTGDYGYT; v_gene: TRBV6-5; d_gene: TRBD1; j_gene: TRBJ1-2
CDR3aa: ASRRGQGSSYNSPLH; v_gene: TRBV2; d_gene: TRBD1; j_gene: TRBJ1-6
CDR3aa: ASSLLPGQGTYT; v_gene: TRBV19; d_gene: NA; j_gene: TRBJ1-2
CDR3aa: ASSTTTSDYTDTQY; v_gene: TRBV7-9; d_gene: TRBD2; j_gene: TRBJ2-3
CDR3aa: ACGQGPANTGELF; v_gene: TRBV10-1; d_gene: TRBD1; j_gene: TRBJ2-2
CDR3aa: ASNIWTGGGGYT; v_gene: TRBV28; d_gene: TRBD1; j_gene: TRBJ1-2
CDR3aa: ASSPAGDATEAF; v_gene: TRBV6-4; d_gene: NA; j_gene: TRBJ1-1
CDR3aa: SVETGHGYT; v_gene: TRBV29-1; d_gene: NA; j_gene: TRBJ1-2
CDR3aa: ASSISAGGSNQPQH; v_gene: TRBV19; d_gene: TRBD1; j_gene: TRBJ1-5
CDR3aa: ASSINSVSPLH; v_gene: TRBV19; d_gene: NA; j_gene: TRBJ1-6
CDR3aa: ASWGAGLAARDTQY; v_gene: TRBV2; d_gene: NA; j_gene: TRBJ2-3
CDR3aa: ASRGGLVLGEQY; v_gene: TRBV28; d_gene: NA; j_gene: TRBJ2-7
CDR3aa: ASRRTRDLNTEAF; v_gene: TRBV19; d_gene: NA; j_gene: TRBJ1-1
CDR3aa: ASSLEGRGHRVNQPQH; v_gene: TRBV5-5; d_gene: NA; j_gene: TRBJ1-5
CDR3aa: AWSRETGANVLT; v_gene: TRBV30; d_gene: NA; j_gene: TRBJ2-6
CDR3aa: ASSSRRGGDGYT; v_gene: TRBV7-2; d_gene: NA; j_gene: TRBJ1-2
CDR3aa: ASSKTTSEYNEQF; v_gene: TRBV7-2; d_gene: TRBD2; j_gene: TRBJ2-1
CDR3aa: ASSQDSTGGGRYEQY; v_gene: TRBV4-3; d_gene: NA; j_gene: NA
CDR3aa: ATTLAGTYEQY; v_gene: TRBV10-3; d_gene: NA; j_gene: TRBJ2-7
CDR3aa: ASSFPVSNEQF; v_gene: TRBV28; d_gene: NA; j_gene: TRBJ2-1
CDR3aa: ASSLLGGREGETQY; v_gene: TRBV7-7; d_gene: NA; j_gene: TRBJ2-5
CDR3aa: ASSQFRGGYT; v_gene: TRBV6-5; d_gene: NA; j_gene: TRBJ1-2
CDR3aa: ASSQEGTHEQPQH; v_gene: TRBV4-1; d_gene: NA; j_gene: TRBJ1-5
CDR3aa: ASSRQGGNTIY; v_gene: TRBV28; d_gene: TRBD1; j_gene: TRBJ1-3
CDR3aa: ASSSLEGATEAF; v_gene: TRBV7-8; d_gene: TRBD1; j_gene: TRBJ1-1
CDR3aa: ASRGAETQY; v_gene: TRBV2; d_gene: NA; j_gene: TRBJ2-5
CDR3aa: ASSFVGAGPDTQY; v_gene: TRBV28; d_gene: NA; j_gene: TRBJ2-3
CDR3aa: ASCLAGEPTGELF; v_gene: TRBV5-1; d_gene: NA; j_gene: TRBJ2-2
CDR3aa: ASSVDRWTPSTDTQY; v_gene: TRBV9; d_gene: NA; j_gene: TRBJ2-3
CDR3aa: ASSLGQGTNQPQH; v_gene: TRBV7-2; d_gene: NA; j_gene: TRBJ1-5
CDR3aa: ASSGTGNGYT; v_gene: TRBV2; d_gene: TRBD1; j_gene: TRBJ1-2
CDR3aa: ASSGDRGPGETQY; v_gene: TRBV11-2; d_gene: TRBD1; j_gene: TRBJ2-5
CDR3aa: ASRTREGTEAF; v_gene: TRBV28; d_gene: NA; j_gene: TRBJ1-1
CDR3aa: ASSLKGRGPGYT; v_gene: TRBV7-3; d_gene: NA; j_gene: TRBJ1-2
CDR3aa: AWSVPGANTGELF; v_gene: TRBV30; d_gene: NA; j_gene: TRBJ2-2